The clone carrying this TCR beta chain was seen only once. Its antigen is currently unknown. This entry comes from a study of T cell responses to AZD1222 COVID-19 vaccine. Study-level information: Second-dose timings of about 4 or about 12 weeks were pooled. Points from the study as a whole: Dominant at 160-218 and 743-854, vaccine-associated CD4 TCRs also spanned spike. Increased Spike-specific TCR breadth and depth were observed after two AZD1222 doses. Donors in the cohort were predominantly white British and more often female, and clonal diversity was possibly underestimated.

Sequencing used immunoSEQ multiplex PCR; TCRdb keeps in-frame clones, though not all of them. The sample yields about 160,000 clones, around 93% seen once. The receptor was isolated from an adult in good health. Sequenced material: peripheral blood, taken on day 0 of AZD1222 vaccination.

This chain's CDR3 is CASSFGFEILNSPLHF. The CDR3 DNA reads TGTGCCAGCAGCTTTGGCTTTGAGATCTTAAATTCACCCCTCCACTTT. The chain joins TRBV5-5 to TRBJ1-6, with D hard to call. The ends were cut back, 2 bases at V and 7 bases at J, with 16 bases in the middle. The CDR3 contains 16 residues. CDR1 and CDR2 from the germline V gene are SGHKS and YYEKEE (reference sequence).